The 30 T cell receptor beta chains reported below all come from one sample, sequenced in a study of Graves' ophthalmopathy and Graves' hyperthyroidism. As the template, RNA transcripts were used to amplify TCR beta CDR3 regions. The authors performed first-round RT-PCR with HTBI primers and then a second-round multiplex PCR. TCRdb independently ran MiXCR on the multiplex PCR reads; one entry per CDR3 protein. Of roughly 1.1 million distinct CDR3 sequences in the sample, 36% were seen once. Sequencing was done on a sample of peripheral blood or thyroid tissue (not recorded which). These receptor sequences come from an adult man with Graves' hyperthyroidism.

This chain uses TRBV6-5 with TRBJ2-5; 7 nucleotides align to TRBD1. Germline loops: CDR1 MNHEY, CDR2 SVGAGI. J lost 5 bases, V lost 7 bases, and 7 bases had no gene match. The CDR3 extends over 13 amino acids. Here the CDR3 DNA reads TGTGCCAGCACCCGACAGGGACAGGAGACCCAGTACTTC. It is translated as CASTRQGQETQYF.

This clonotype has ten or more counts. This chain uses TRBV6-5 with TRBJ2-5; tentative D call: TRBD1 (5 bases). Germline CDR1 and CDR2: MNHEY and SVGAGI. This CDR3 contains 12 residues. The V end lost 4 bases, the J end lost 5 bases, and 8 bases lay between the germline ends. The CDR3 loop is CASSSGLETQYF. CDR3 DNA: TGTGCCAGCAGTTCAGGGTTGGAGACCCAGTACTTC.

V usage is TRBV7-9 and J usage is TRBJ1-1; D not certain. The CDR3 length is 13 residues. Trimming left V 5 bases short and J 5 bases short, with 12 bases between. Germline V gene lookup returns CDR1 SEHNR and CDR2 FQNEAQ (reference sequence). The CDR3 DNA follows: TGTGCCAGCAGCCAGTCCTTCGCAACTGAAGCTTTCTTT. It translates to CASSQSFATEAFF.

CDR3 in DNA: TGTGCCATTCGCCCCAACTCTAGCTTGACAGATTACGAGCAGTACTTC. As protein: CAIRPNSSLTDYEQYF. The rearrangement joins TRBV10-3 to TRBJ2-7, with D perhaps assigned TRBD1 or TRBD2 (5 bases each). The V gene's germline CDR1 is ENHRY and CDR2 SYGVKD. V was shortened by 9 bases and J by 4 bases, with 25 bases between the two germline ends. The CDR3 extends over 16 amino acids.

The J gene is TRBJ2-7, the V gene TRBV29-1; 12 bases are shared with TRBD2. V lost 7 bases, J lost 0 bases, and 4 bases stayed unmatched. Germline-derived CDR1 and CDR2 are SQVTM and ANQGSEA. The CDR3 runs to 14 residues. This CDR3 reads CSGSTSGSSYEQYF. As DNA, the CDR3 is TGCAGCGGCTCGACTAGCGGGAGCTCCTACGAGCAGTACTTC.

About this clonotype: A much more abundant neighbour one base away suggests this may be a read error. The chain couples TRBV7-9 to TRBJ2-7, with D tentatively TRBD1 (5 bases). Trimming pared 7 bases from V and 0 bases from J, leaving 16 bases between. CDR1 and CDR2 from the germline V gene are SEHNR and FQNEAQ (reference sequence). The CDR3 length is 15 residues. In DNA form, the CDR3 reads TGTGCCAGCATCCAGAATATACAGGCCTCCTACGAGCAGTACTTC. Translating it yields CASIQNIQASYEQYF.

This clonotype was counted at least ten times. This chain joins TRBV4-3 and TRBJ1-2; D is undetermined. The CDR3 is made up of 13 amino acids. CDR1 LGHNA and CDR2 YSLEER come from the germline V gene. Between the trimmed V and J ends, which lost 0 bases and 2 bases, there was a span of 4 bases. CDR3 sequence reads: CASSQEENYGYTF. In DNA, the CDR3 is TGCGCCAGCAGCCAAGAGGAGAACTATGGCTACACCTTC.

The chain uses TRBV7-8 and TRBJ2-5; 7 bases agree with TRBD1. Germline-derived CDR1 and CDR2 are SGHVS and FQNEAQ. The CDR3 covers 13 residues. V shed 4 bases and J 8 bases; nucleotides not matched to a gene: 7. For the CDR3, the DNA is TGTGCCAGCAGCTACGGGACAGCGGCAACCCAGTACTTC. This translates into CASSYGTAATQYF.

The genes are TRBV5-1 and TRBJ2-5, with D perhaps matching TRBD1 or TRBD2 (5 bases each). Germline CDR1 and CDR2: SGHRS and YFSETQ. With 4 bases removed from V and 0 bases from J, the gap between germline ends came to 13 bases. The CDR3 has 15 amino acids. CDR3 sequence (DNA): TGCGCCAGCAGCCCTCGGGACGGCCACCAAGAGACCCAGTACTTC. Encoded protein: CASSPRDGHQETQYF.

This clonotype was picked up many times. This sequence joins TRBV7-9 and TRBJ1-2, with D possibly matching TRBD1 (6 bases). Germline values: CDR1 SEHNR, CDR2 FQNEAQ (reference sequence). This CDR3 is 14 amino acids long. Deletions cut 3 bases from V and 2 bases from J, with 10 bases between. CDR3 residues: CASSLDSSNYGYTF. CDR3 bases: TGTGCCAGCAGCTTGGACAGTTCCAACTATGGCTACACCTTC.

The chain joins TRBV7-9 to TRBJ2-7; D gene ambiguous. Trimming took off 5 bases at V and 2 bases at J, with 16 bases between the two ends. The CDR3 is 15 amino acids. CDR1 SEHNR and CDR2 FQNEAQ come from the germline V gene (reference sequence). The CDR3 DNA is TGTGCCAGCAGCCAAGATCGAGTCGGAACCTACGAGCAGTACTTC. It encodes CASSQDRVGTYEQYF.

This clonotype was found a few times. V is TRBV7-2 and J is TRBJ2-5; 11 bases align to TRBD2. This CDR3 is built from 16 residues. Per germline, CDR1 SGHTA and CDR2 FQGNSA. V lost 3 bases and J lost 5; bases outside the gene matches: 8. The CDR3 nucleotides read TGTGCCAGCAGCTTTTTTAGCGGGGGGGCCGGGGAGACCCAGTACTTC. The encoded protein is CASSFFSGGAGETQYF.

A single count supports this clonotype. The chain carries TRBV3-1 and TRBJ1-1, with 11 bases that match TRBD1. V lost 7 bases, J lost 10 bases, and 5 bases stayed unmatched. Germline loops: CDR1 LGHDT, CDR2 YNNKEL (reference sequence). This CDR3 region has 12 residues. The CDR3 nucleotides are TGTGCCAGCACCACGGACAGGGGGCGAGCTTTCTTT. The encoded protein is CASTTDRGRAFF.

The chain combines TRBV5-1 with TRBJ1-1, with 11 bases aligning to TRBD1. Looked up from germline, CDR1 is SGHRS and CDR2 is YFSETQ. Unmatched junction bases numbered 3, after V lost 2 bases and J lost 0 bases. The CDR3 is 16 residues long. CDR3 sequence reads: CASSFRTGGLNTEAFF. CDR3 nucleotides: TGCGCCAGCAGCTTCAGGACAGGGGGCTTGAACACTGAAGCTTTCTTT.

The genes are TRBV20-1 and TRBJ1-5, with TRBD1 identical over 7 bases. From germline, CDR1 is DFQATT and CDR2 SNEGSKA (reference sequence). The CDR3 loop spans 13 amino acids. Germline trimming cut 6 bases from V and 0 bases from J; bases unmatched to any gene: 2. The CDR3 region is CSARQGSNQPQHF. As DNA, the CDR3 is TGCAGTGCAAGACAGGGTAGCAATCAGCCCCAGCATTTT.

The chain couples TRBV10-3 to TRBJ2-5; 7 nucleotides line up with TRBD2. V was clipped by 2 bases and J by 11 bases; unmatched bases: 11. CDR1 and CDR2 (germline): ENHRY, SYGVKD. This CDR3 spans 14 amino acids. CDR3 sequence: CAISETSTSTEQYF. CDR3 DNA: TGTGCCATCAGTGAGACCTCGACTAGCACTGAGCAGTACTTC.

The chain uses TRBV10-3 and TRBJ2-3; D is perhaps TRBD1 or TRBD2 (5 bases each). CDR1 and CDR2 (germline): ENHRY, SYGVKD. This CDR3 is built from 16 residues. Deletions cut 3 bases from V and 1 base from J, with 14 bases between. This CDR3 reads CAISDVGEQGTDTQYF. The CDR3 bases are TGTGCCATCAGTGACGTGGGGGAGCAAGGCACAGATACGCAGTATTTT.

This clonotype was found many times. The chain links TRBV29-1 to TRBJ1-3; TRBD1 matches 7 bases. Looked up from germline, CDR1 is SQVTM and CDR2 is ANQGSEA. The length of the CDR3 is 14 residues. Unmatched junction bases numbered 4, after V lost 5 bases and J lost 0 bases. CDR3 sequence (DNA): TGCAGCGTTCGGGACAGTAGCTCTGGAAACACCATATATTTT. Protein: CSVRDSSSGNTIYF.

This clonotype was found many times. The J gene is TRBJ2-7, the V gene TRBV10-3; D is tentatively TRBD1 or TRBD2 (6 bases each). V was clipped by 5 bases and J by 2 bases, with 16 bases between them. This CDR3 contains 15 residues. The V gene's germline CDR1 is ENHRY and CDR2 SYGVKD. Written as DNA, the CDR3 is TGTGCCATCAGTATTCCACAGGGACTTACCTACGAGCAGTACTTC. This gives the protein CAISIPQGLTYEQYF.

V gene TRBV29-1 combines with J gene TRBJ1-5, with D perhaps TRBD1 (6 bases). The germline gives CDR1 SQVTM, CDR2 ANQGSEA. V was shortened by 4 bases and J by 3 bases, with 10 bases between the two germline ends. The CDR3 consists of 13 residues. The CDR3 loop reads CSVVGGLNQPQHF. The CDR3 region has the DNA TGCAGCGTTGTCGGGGGCCTCAATCAGCCCCAGCATTTT.

As to this clonotype: One end of the junction is discordant with germline, which a read error may explain. This chain links TRBV10-3 with TRBJ1-1, with a possible D match to TRBD1 (6 bases). The CDR3 has 16 amino acids. Germline V gene sequence: CDR1 ENHRY, CDR2 SYGVKD. Here the CDR3 DNA reads TGTGCCAGCAGTTTTTACTTGGGGACACGGAACACTGAAGCTTTCTTT. Protein sequence: CASSFYLGTRNTEAFF.

The V and J genes are TRBV25-1 and TRBJ1-6; weak D call: TRBD1 (5 bases). The CDR3 length is 15 residues. Germline V CDR1 and CDR2: MGHDK, SYGVNS. V dropped 5 bases and J dropped 10 bases, with 18 bases sitting between them. The CDR3 loop reads CASSYGGGNRSPLHF. The CDR3 nucleotides are TGTGCCAGCAGTTACGGCGGGGGGAATAGATCACCCCTCCACTTT.

This clonotype showed up many times. The V and J genes are TRBV7-9 and TRBJ1-4; D is uncertain. Germline loops: CDR1 SEHNR, CDR2 FQNEAQ (reference sequence). The CDR3 contains 16 residues. V gave up 0 bases and J gave up 7 bases, with 15 bases separating them. The CDR3, as DNA: TGTGCCAGCAGCTTAGCGCAATCCCAACGAAGTGAAAAACTGTTTTTT. It specifies CASSLAQSQRSEKLFF. Filled out from reference TRBV7-9 and TRBJ1-4, the complete variable domain reads DTGVSQNPRHKITKRGQNVTFRCDPISEHNRLYWYRQTLGQGPEFLTYFQNEAQLEKSRLLSDRFSAERPKGSFSTLEIQRTEQGDSAMYLCASSLAQSQRSEKLFFGSGTQLSVL.

This clonotype was observed at least ten times. Written as DNA, the CDR3 is TGTGCCAGCAGTCCTTGGGGACAGGGTAGCAATCAGCCCCAGCATTTT. Translation gives CASSPWGQGSNQPQHF. This rearrangement joins TRBV12-3 or TRBV12-4 to TRBJ1-5; 9 positions match TRBD1. This CDR3 comprises 16 residues. V shed 5 bases and J 0 bases; nucleotides not matched to a gene: 5.

This clonotype occurred many times. The V call is TRBV10-3, the J call TRBJ1-1, with TRBD1 matching 7 bases. Per the germline V gene, CDR1 is ENHRY and CDR2 is SYGVKD. The junction had 11 bases not matched to a gene; V was cut back by 0 bases and J by 4 bases. The CDR3 runs to 17 residues. The CDR3 coding sequence is TGTGCCATCAGTGAGTCTCCGGCAGGGGGTTATGGCACTGAAGCTTTCTTT. This gives the protein CAISESPAGGYGTEAFF.

The chain combines TRBV20-1 with TRBJ2-5; the match to TRBD2 covers 8 bases. The CDR3 has 14 residues. Germline CDR1 and CDR2: DFQATT and SNEGSKA (reference sequence). The V segment lost 3 bases and the J segment 5 bases; nucleotides outside the gene matches: 8. The CDR3 region has the DNA TGCAGTGCTAGCGCGCGGGGGGCCGGGGAGACCCAGTACTTC. Amino acid sequence: CSASARGAGETQYF.

The chain has TRBV12-3 or TRBV12-4 and TRBJ2-5; possibly TRBD1 for D (11 bases). The CDR3 loop spans 18 amino acids. Trimming removed 3 bases from V and 3 bases from J, with 23 bases in between. The CDR3 here is CASSFGTGGTSVKETQYF. CDR3 bases: TGTGCCAGCAGTTTCGGGACAGGGGGGACTAGCGTAAAAGAGACCCAGTACTTC.

In this sample, this clonotype turned up once. A read error may be the cause here, since a much bigger clone is one base away. Since the CDR3 does not end with the conserved phenylalanine or tryptophan, this likely comes from a read error. The chain joins TRBV20-1 to TRBJ1-6; D is unclear. Germline values: CDR1 DFQATT, CDR2 SNEGSKA (reference sequence). This CDR3 comprises 17 residues. The V end was cut by 3 bases, the J end by 2 bases, with 17 bases between. CDR3 sequence: CSASDGSVWAYNSPLHL. The CDR3 region has the DNA TGCAGTGCTAGCGATGGGTCAGTATGGGCCTATAATTCACCCCTCCACCTT.

This rearrangement joins TRBV7-2 to TRBJ1-6; perhaps TRBD1 as D (5 bases). The CDR3 totals 14 residues. Germline V gene data show CDR1 as SGHTA and CDR2 as FQGNSA. The V end lost 5 bases, the J end lost 7 bases, and 12 bases lay between the germline ends. The CDR3 coding sequence is TGTGCCAGCAGCCGGGACCGACCGAATTCACCCCTCCACTTT. Its protein product is CASSRDRPNSPLHF. Together with reference TRBV7-2 and TRBJ1-6, the CDR3 gives the full variable domain: GAGVSQSPSNKVTEKGKDVELRCDPISGHTALYWYRQSLGQGLEFLIYFQGNSAPDKSGLPSDRFSAERTGGSVSTLTIQRTQQEDSAVYLCASSRDRPNSPLHFGNGTRLTVT.

This clonotype has a count of ten or more. The rearrangement uses TRBV7-7 and TRBJ2-7; the match to TRBD1 covers 7 bases. V trimming: 5 bases; J trimming: 6 bases; junction bases outside the gene matches: 7. The CDR3 loop spans 13 amino acids. The V gene's germline CDR1 is SSHAT and CDR2 FNYEAQ (reference sequence). CDR3 coding DNA: TGTGCCAGCAGCCCCGGGACAGCCCTCGAGCAGTACTTC. Amino acid sequence: CASSPGTALEQYF.